This T cell receptor beta chain comes out of a study of CD8 T cells in ankylosing spondylitis. There are many counts of this clonotype. Its antigen is undetermined. V was pared by 0 bases and J by 3 bases, with 7 bases of the junction left unmatched. This CDR3 contains 17 residues. CDR1 and CDR2 from the germline V gene are SGHVS and FQNEAQ. Study results and caveats: As reported, disease-linked clones showed significant enrichment in matched ankylosing spondylitis synovial fluid. For ankylosing spondylitis blood, a TCR beta motif of several highly homologous variants appeared characteristic.

Preparation of TCR beta libraries was done by quantitative 5'-RACE with molecular barcodes. A single record per CDR3 protein comes from TCRdb applying MiXCR to the 5' RACE reads. The sample shows 150,000 to 200,000 distinct CDR3 sequences, around 19% of them seen only once. The source material was blood, either unsorted or a sorted T cell fraction (not recorded which). The sequence came from a male donor with ankylosing spondylitis or in good health (not recorded which). This chain uses TRBV7-8 with TRBJ2-5; TRBD1 agrees at 10 bases. The CDR3 bases are TGTGCCAGCAGCTTAGCGACAGGGGGCTGGAACAAAGAGACCCAGTACTTC. It codes for CASSLATGGWNKETQYF.